The 23 T cell receptor beta chains presented below share a single source sample, sequenced in a study of cytomegalovirus exposure and HLA in healthy donors. The method was immunoSEQ multiplex PCR; TCRdb's version includes in-frame clones alone and lacks a portion of them. The sample holds about 110,000 clones, approximately 91% seen once. The sample consisted of PBMCs. These TCRs come from a woman aged 18-35 years in good health and CMV-seronegative.

J is TRBJ1-1 and V is TRBV30; no clear D gene. V was trimmed by 0 bases and J by 8 bases, leaving 10 bases between them. CDR1 is GTSNPN and CDR2 is SVGIG in the germline V gene (reference sequence). CDR3 length: 12 residues. The CDR3: CAWSVSSKEAFF. The CDR3 DNA is TGTGCCTGGAGTGTTAGTTCAAAAGAAGCTTTCTTT.

This rearrangement joins TRBV27 to TRBJ2-2; D is ambiguous. The V end lost 1 base, the J end lost 5 bases, and 8 bases lay between the germline ends. The CDR3 covers 14 residues. Germline CDR1 MNHEY, CDR2 SMNVEV (reference sequence). The CDR3 bases are TGTGCCAGCAGTTTATTCGGAGAAACCGGGGAGCTGTTTTTT. Amino acids: CASSLFGETGELFF.

The chain recombines TRBV6-5 with TRBJ1-2; no clear D gene. The CDR3 contains 15 residues. Trimming removed 0 bases from V and 0 bases from J, with 8 bases in between. The germline CDR1 and CDR2 sequences are MNHEY and SVGAGI. DNA of the CDR3: TGTGCCAGCAGTTACTCAGGGAGATCTAACTATGGCTACACCTTC. As protein: CASSYSGRSNYGYTF.

Worth noting for this clone: Distinct nucleotide sequences in the sample also encode this CDR3. This chain joins TRBV30 and TRBJ1-6; D call uncertain. V shed 0 bases and J shed 10 bases, with 10 bases lying between them. From germline, CDR1 is GTSNPN and CDR2 SVGIG (reference sequence). This CDR3 spans 13 amino acids. This CDR3 reads CAWSVPGNSPLHF. In DNA form, the CDR3 reads TGTGCCTGGAGTGTCCCAGGCAACTCACCCCTCCACTTT.

This clone was picked up one time. This chain links TRBV11-3 with TRBJ2-7; the match to TRBD2 covers 15 bases. The CDR3 is 16 residues long. Unmatched junction bases numbered 10, after V lost 6 bases and J lost 7 bases. The V gene's germline CDR1 is SGHNT and CDR2 YENEEA. The CDR3 spells CASSFGLAGGPREQYF. Here the CDR3 DNA reads TGTGCCAGCAGTTTTGGACTAGCGGGAGGGCCGCGTGAGCAGTACTTC.

The chain is built from TRBV6-1 and TRBJ1-5, with a tentative D call TRBD1 (6 bases). Deletions cut 7 bases from V and 5 bases from J, with 12 bases between. CDR3 length: 13 amino acids. In germline, CDR1 is MNHNS, CDR2 SASEGT. The CDR3 DNA follows: TGTGCCAGCACCGGACAGTGGGATCAGCCCCAGCATTTT. This gives the protein CASTGQWDQPQHF.

The chain employs TRBV28 and TRBJ2-5; D gene uncertain. The germline V and J ends were trimmed by 4 bases and 1 base, with 13 bases remaining between them. Germline V gene lookup returns CDR1 MDHEN and CDR2 SYDVKM. The CDR3 sequence is 15 residues long. The CDR3 bases are TGTGCCAGCAGTTCCGACGGAGACCTCCAAGAGACCCAGTACTTC. Translation: CASSSDGDLQETQYF.

The chain couples TRBV6-5 to TRBJ1-5; D is ambiguous. This CDR3 contains 14 residues. The V and J ends lost 0 bases and 9 bases respectively, with 12 bases between them. Germline loops: CDR1 MNHEY, CDR2 SVGAGI. CDR3: CASSYSPKEGPQHF. The CDR3 region has the DNA TGTGCCAGCAGTTACTCGCCCAAGGAGGGGCCCCAGCATTTT.

The rearrangement links TRBV6-8 to TRBJ1-3, with 11 bases that match TRBD1. Germline assignment: CDR1 MNHGY and CDR2 SAAAGT. The CDR3 covers 16 residues. J gave up 0 bases and V 3 bases, and 1 base lay outside the gene matches. The CDR3 bases are TGTGCCAGCAGTTATGGGACAGGGGGCTCTGGAAACACCATATATTTT. Its protein is CASSYGTGGSGNTIYF.

The genes are TRBV9 and TRBJ1-2; 9 nucleotides line up with TRBD1. Germline CDR1 is SGDLS and CDR2 is YYNGEE. The CDR3 is 14 residues long. Losses at the gene ends were 6 bases for V and 4 bases for J; bases not matched to a gene: 7. CDR3 sequence (DNA): TGTGCCAGCACTGGTACAGGGGGCTTCTATGGCTACACCTTC. Translating it yields CASTGTGGFYGYTF.

The rearrangement joins TRBV29-1 to TRBJ1-2; 8 nucleotides line up with TRBD1. The CDR3 has 13 amino acids. CDR1 SQVTM and CDR2 ANQGSEA come from the germline V gene. The V gene end was trimmed by 5 bases and the J gene end by 10 bases; junction bases not matched to a gene: 12. The CDR3 sequence is CSVNGQGLLDYTF. CDR3 DNA sequence: TGCAGCGTTAACGGACAGGGTCTTCTTGACTACACCTTC.

The J gene is TRBJ2-5, the V gene TRBV7-3; weak D call: TRBD2 (7 bases). In germline, CDR1 is SGHTA, CDR2 FQGTGA. Trimming removed 5 bases from V and 3 bases from J, with 13 bases in between. CDR3 length: 14 amino acids. CDR3 protein: CASSPQGGEETQYF. The CDR3 DNA reads as TGTGCCAGCAGCCCACAGGGAGGGGAAGAGACCCAGTACTTC.

The CDR3 nucleotides are TGTGCCAGTCAAAGAGCACTAACCCCTTCCTACGAGCAGTACTTC. As protein: CASQRALTPSYEQYF. The chain joins TRBV27 to TRBJ2-7, with D uncertain. Germline lookup yields CDR1 MNHEY and CDR2 SMNVEV (reference sequence). Trimming left V 9 bases short and J 1 base short, with 19 bases between. There are 15 residues in the CDR3.

This sequence joins TRBV11-2 and TRBJ2-3; 7 bases are a match to TRBD2. This CDR3 region has 14 residues. Unmatched junction bases numbered 11, after V lost 6 bases and J lost 8 bases. The germline V gene has CDR1 SGHAT and CDR2 FQNNGV. Here the CDR3 reads CASSSTSFMVTQYF. The CDR3 DNA follows: TGTGCCAGCAGTTCGACTAGCTTCATGGTTACGCAGTATTTT.

The CDR3 loop is CAWSGHMEAQHF. In DNA form, the CDR3 reads TGTGCCTGGAGTGGGCACATGGAGGCCCAGCATTTT. The chain has TRBV30 and TRBJ1-5; unclear D gene. The CDR3 sequence is 12 residues long. Per the germline V gene, CDR1 is GTSNPN and CDR2 is SVGIG (reference sequence). Trimming took off 1 base at V and 11 bases at J, with 12 bases between the two ends.

This clone turned up a few times. This chain joins TRBV30 and TRBJ1-1; D ambiguous. Trimming left V 0 bases short and J 0 bases short, with 5 bases between. Germline V gene lookup returns CDR1 GTSNPN and CDR2 SVGIG (reference sequence). The CDR3 contains 13 residues. CDR3 sequence (DNA): TGTGCCTGGAGTGTACAACTGAACACTGAAGCTTTCTTT. This sequence encodes CAWSVQLNTEAFF.

The chain is built from TRBV5-4 and TRBJ2-7, with D unresolved. In germline, CDR1 is SGHNT, CDR2 YYREEE (reference sequence). The CDR3 spans 11 residues. The V end was cut by 2 bases, the J end by 6 bases, with 6 bases between. The CDR3 protein is CASSFSTEQYF. For the CDR3, the DNA is TGTGCCAGCAGCTTCTCTACCGAGCAGTACTTC.

The V gene is TRBV2, the J gene TRBJ2-3, with D tentatively TRBD2 (6 bases). The germline V and J ends were trimmed by 4 bases and 2 bases, with 19 bases remaining between them. Per the germline V gene, CDR1 is SNHLY and CDR2 is FYNNEI. The CDR3 spans 17 residues. The CDR3 coding sequence is TGTGCCAGCAGTGTTTTCACTAATGGCGGGACCACAGATACGCAGTATTTT. Encoded protein: CASSVFTNGGTTDTQYF.

V is TRBV5-1 and J is TRBJ1-1, with D maybe TRBD1 (5 bases). CDR1 SGHRS and CDR2 YFSETQ come from the germline V gene. Trimming removed 0 bases from V and 0 bases from J, with 9 bases in between. The CDR3 runs to 15 residues. For the CDR3, the DNA is TGCGCCAGCAGCTTGGCTTCAGGGCTGAACACTGAAGCTTTCTTT. It specifies CASSLASGLNTEAFF.

This rearrangement joins TRBV5-1 to TRBJ2-5; weak D call: TRBD2 (6 bases). Deletions cut 0 bases from V and 4 bases from J, with 10 bases between. CDR3 length: 14 residues. The germline V gene encodes CDR1 SGHRS and CDR2 YFSETQ. The CDR3 is CASSLAGGVETQYF. In DNA, the CDR3 is TGCGCCAGCAGCTTGGCCGGAGGGGTAGAGACCCAGTACTTC.

J is TRBJ1-5 and V is TRBV19, with D perhaps matching TRBD1 (5 bases). Germline lookup yields CDR1 LNHDA and CDR2 SQIVND (reference sequence). Trimming removed 3 bases at V and 4 bases at J, with 7 bases between. The CDR3 length is 13 residues. CDR3 sequence: CASSIRVNQPQHF. The CDR3, as DNA: TGTGCCAGTAGTATCAGGGTAAATCAGCCCCAGCATTTT.

This chain joins TRBV28 and TRBJ2-1, with 11 bases identical to TRBD2. Trimming cost V 6 bases and J 9 bases; bases outside gene matches: 10. CDR3 length equals 15 residues. CDR1 and CDR2 from the germline V gene are MDHEN and SYDVKM. CDR3 sequence reads: CASSARSGGAGEQFF. In DNA, the CDR3 is TGTGCCAGCAGCGCCCGTAGCGGGGGGGCCGGTGAGCAGTTCTTC.

This chain uses TRBV4-3 with TRBJ1-2; D unclear. CDR1 LGHNA and CDR2 YSLEER come from the germline V gene. Trimming removed 1 base at V and 5 bases at J, with 17 bases between. This CDR3 has 16 residues. CDR3 residues: CASSQGESLPGYGYTF. The CDR3 nucleotides are TGCGCCAGCAGCCAAGGGGAGTCTCTACCGGGGTATGGCTACACCTTC.